A selection of T cell receptor beta chains follows, all from one sample in a study of control samples from healthy donors and cancer patients. The repertoire was sequenced with immunoSEQ multiplex PCR; TCRdb's copy has only in-frame clones and lacks some. This table holds roughly 180,000 clones, about 93% found once. Sequencing used blood. These receptors were taken from a woman aged 55 to 70 in good health. Each CDR3 is given with its conserved first and last residue. The D gene is left open where the match is weak. Clone size is stated in some rows and not others, as once, few, many or a class when expanded.

clone_size	cdr3_length	d_call	v_call	j_call	cdr3_nt	cdr3_aa
once	14	NA	TRBV19	TRBJ2-2	TGTGCCAGTAGTATCGAAGGGAGGTCCGGGGAGCTGTTTTTT	CASSIEGRSGELFF
NA	18	NA	TRBV7-8	TRBJ1-6	TGTGCCAGCAGCTTAGTTACTGTGGGGGAGTCCTATAATTCACCCCTCCACTTT	CASSLVTVGESYNSPLHF
once	15	TRBD1	TRBV5-3	TRBJ1-1	TGTGCCAGAAGCGTCCAGGGACAGGGTAGCATCGGAGCTTTCTTT	CARSVQGQGSIGAFF
NA	13	NA	TRBV2	TRBJ1-2	TGTGCCAGCCCTACGGGGGGGCGAACCGGCTACACCTTC	CASPTGGRTGYTF
NA	14	NA	TRBV4-1	TRBJ2-7	TGCGCCAGCAGCCAGTGGGGGATTTCCTACGAGCAGTACTTC	CASSQWGISYEQYF
NA	15	TRBD1	TRBV7-2	TRBJ1-1	TGTGCCAGCAGCCCAACAGGGGGCAGTGTAACTGAAGCTTTCTTT	CASSPTGGSVTEAFF
NA	14	NA	TRBV7-3	TRBJ2-1	TGTGCCAGCAGCTTATTGGAGGGGCGGAATGAGCAGTTCTTC	CASSLLEGRNEQFF
NA	14	TRBD1	TRBV5-6	TRBJ2-7	TGTGCCAGCAGCGGGGACAGGGGGGGCGACGAGCAGTACTTC	CASSGDRGGDEQYF
NA	14	NA	TRBV19	TRBJ2-3	TGTGCCAGTAGGAGGACATTAAACACAGATACGCAGTATTTT	CASRRTLNTDTQYF
NA	15	TRBD1	TRBV5-1	TRBJ1-5	TGCGCCAGCAGCTGGGAGACAGGGGTGGGCCAGCCCCAGCATTTT	CASSWETGVGQPQHF
NA	15	NA	TRBV7-3	TRBJ1-2	TGTGCCAGCAGCTTAAACGGGGCAGGGGTGGATGGCTACACCTTC	CASSLNGAGVDGYTF
NA	17	NA	TRBV5-6	TRBJ2-5	TGTGCCAGCAGCTCGAGGTGGGGGGAGAGGGGCAAAGAGACCCAGTACTTC	CASSSRWGERGKETQYF
NA	12	NA	TRBV5-1	TRBJ1-2	TGCGCCAGCAGCTTTTCCAGGGACGGCTACACCTTC	CASSFSRDGYTF
once	15	NA	TRBV19	TRBJ1-3	TGTGCCAGTACCCCGGCCGACAACTCTGGAAACACCATATATTTT	CASTPADNSGNTIYF
NA	16	NA	TRBV4-3	TRBJ1-2	TGCGCCAGCAGCCAAGAATCGACTAGGGTAAGGGGTGGCTACACCTTC	CASSQESTRVRGGYTF
once	13	NA	TRBV25-1	TRBJ1-2	TGTGCCAGCAGTGAAGTTGGGGACTATGGCTACACCTTC	CASSEVGDYGYTF
NA	18	TRBD2	TRBV27	TRBJ2-7	TGTGCCAGCAGTTCCCAAATCCGACTAGCGGGGGAACCCTCCGAGCAGTACTTC	CASSSQIRLAGEPSEQYF
few	16	TRBD1	TRBV2	TRBJ1-2	TGTGCCAGCAGTTATTGGACCCTACAGGGGTCGGGAGGCTACACCTTC	CASSYWTLQGSGGYTF
NA	16	NA	TRBV11-2	TRBJ1-3	TGTGCCAGCAGCTTAGCGATGGGGAGCTCTGGAAACACCATATATTTT	CASSLAMGSSGNTIYF
NA	16	NA	TRBV5-1	TRBJ1-6	TGCGCCAGCAGCTTGGAAAGAGGTGCCTATAATTCACCCCTCCACTTT	CASSLERGAYNSPLHF
NA	13	NA	TRBV7-8	TRBJ1-2	TGTGCCAGCAGCTTAGCAGGCCAAGTCGGCTACACCTTC	CASSLAGQVGYTF
NA	13	TRBD1	TRBV6-5	TRBJ1-5	TGTGCCAGCAGAGACAGGGGAGATCAGCCCCAGCATTTT	CASRDRGDQPQHF
NA	16	TRBD2	TRBV3-1/TRBV3-2	TRBJ2-5	TGTGCCAGCCCTGATCCGGCTAGCGGTACCCAAGAGACCCAGTACTTC	CASPDPASGTQETQYF
once	14	NA	TRBV7-9	TRBJ2-5	TGTGCCAGCAGCTTGAGCACAGTCCAAGAGACCCAGTACTTC	CASSLSTVQETQYF
NA	14	NA	TRBV6-5	TRBJ1-1	TGTGCCAGCAGCCACAACGGGGGGGGCACTGAAGCTTTCTTT	CASSHNGGGTEAFF
NA	19	TRBD1	TRBV27	TRBJ1-6	TGTGCCAGCAGGAAAGGGAGAGGCGCGGGACAGGGGAATAATTCACCCCTCCACTTT	CASRKGRGAGQGNNSPLHF
NA	13	NA	TRBV6-6	TRBJ1-2	TGTGCCAGCAGGACGCCGGGAGGCTATGGCTACACCTTC	CASRTPGGYGYTF
NA	17	NA	TRBV5-1	TRBJ2-5	TGCGCCAGCAGCTTGGGCGCAGGGGGGTGGGGACAAGAGACCCAGTACTTC	CASSLGAGGWGQETQYF